The next 24 T cell receptor beta chains were all read from a single sample in a study of T-cell reconstitution after alpha-beta-depleted transplantation in children (dated by TCRdb to between 2015 and 2016). The sample's treatment or condition label, decoded: allogeneic hematopoietic cell transplantation with graft depleted of TCRalphabeta T cells and CD19 B cells. Library preparation was by PCR. The listed sequencing device is Illumina HiSeq 2500. Molecular barcoding was employed in the preparation of TCR libraries, with unique molecular identifiers being used to normalize TCRbeta repertoire quantification. The public reads were reanalyzed by TCRdb: fastp trimming at Q25, MiXCR alignment, in-frame beta chains only. Every CDR3 protein is listed once, alongside the most common genes and DNA of its rows. A total of about 640,000 distinct CDR3 sequences appear in this sample, 10% to 15% of them only once. The ten largest clones capture 2% to 2.5% of the sample.

Sequenced material: PBMCs, mostly from graft donor cells, taken 360 days after TCRalphabeta/CD19-depleted stem cell transplant. These receptor sequences come from a male patient younger than 18 who had a stem cell transplant for acute myeloid leukemia, so the T cells may come from the graft donor.

The chain employs TRBV2 and TRBJ2-5; D might be TRBD2 (5 bases). The CDR3 consists of 13 residues. Germline CDR1 reads SNHLY; CDR2 reads FYNNEI. With 6 bases removed from V and 0 bases from J, the gap between germline ends came to 8 bases. CDR3 sequence: CASRDGNQETQYF. The CDR3 DNA follows: TGTGCCAGCAGGGACGGGAACCAAGAGACCCAGTACTTC.

This clonotype was counted many times. Relative to the germline gene, one junction end is altered; a read error may explain this. This CDR3 reads CSARVAGVRTGELFF. The CDR3 region has the DNA TGCAGTGCCAGAGTAGCGGGAGTTCGCACCGGGGAGCTGTTTTTT. V and J are TRBV20-1 and TRBJ2-2, with 9 bases matching TRBD2. CDR3 length: 15 amino acids. The germline V gene has CDR1 DFQATT and CDR2 SNEGSKA (reference sequence).

The rearrangement joins TRBV29-1 to TRBJ2-3; D gene uncertain. The V end lost 4 bases, the J end lost 2 bases, and 16 bases lay between the germline ends. The CDR3 covers 15 residues. Germline V gives CDR1 SQVTM, CDR2 ANQGSEA. The CDR3 protein is CSVVRSQGDTDTQYF. The CDR3 nucleotides are TGCAGCGTTGTAAGAAGTCAAGGAGACACAGATACGCAGTATTTT.

The rearrangement uses TRBV11-2 and TRBJ2-3; 10 nucleotides match TRBD2. Germline CDR1 is SGHAT and CDR2 is FQNNGV. This CDR3 spans 17 amino acids. The trim removed 0 bases at V and 2 bases at J, leaving 5 bases unmatched. CDR3: CASSLDLAGGITDTQYF. CDR3 in DNA: TGTGCCAGCAGCTTAGATTTAGCGGGAGGAATCACAGATACGCAGTATTTT.

This clonotype was counted many times. The rearrangement joins TRBV12-3 or TRBV12-4 to TRBJ2-7, with D perhaps given as TRBD1 or TRBD2 (5 bases each). Between the trimmed V and J ends, which lost 5 bases and 11 bases, there was a span of 16 bases. This CDR3 spans 12 amino acids. The CDR3 here is CASSAGASSEYF. The DNA of the CDR3 is TGTGCCAGCAGTGCCGGGGCCTCAAGCGAGTACTTC.

This clonotype was found a few times. The CDR3 spells CASSEWGSGGEQYF. The CDR3 DNA sequence: TGTGCCAGCAGTGAATGGGGGAGCGGCGGCGAGCAGTACTTC. J is TRBJ2-7 and V is TRBV25-1, with D perhaps given as TRBD1 or TRBD2 (5 bases each). V was trimmed by 1 base and J by 6 bases, leaving 13 bases between them. The CDR3 is 14 amino acids. Germline CDR1 is MGHDK and CDR2 is SYGVNS.

V is TRBV12-3 or TRBV12-4 and J is TRBJ2-1; D unresolved. With 6 bases removed from V and 5 bases from J, the gap between germline ends came to 23 bases. The CDR3 consists of 17 residues. Written as DNA, the CDR3 is TGTGCCAGCAGCCTCCCTCTTGTGTCCCTTAGGGACAATGAGCAGTTCTTC. Translation gives CASSLPLVSLRDNEQFF.

The chain uses TRBV20-1 and TRBJ2-7; TRBD2 matches 9 bases. Germline values: CDR1 DFQATT, CDR2 SNEGSKA (reference sequence). The CDR3 has 18 residues. After removal of 0 bases from V and 1 base from J, the junction contained 13 bases not matched to a gene. As DNA, the CDR3 is TGCAGTGCTAGAGATAGCGGGAGAGCTCGACTCTCTTCCTACGAGCAGTACTTC. Protein: CSARDSGRARLSSYEQYF.

This clonotype came up a few times. V usage is TRBV6-5 and J usage is TRBJ2-5; 11 bases align to TRBD1. The CDR3 has 16 amino acids. Germline V gene sequence: CDR1 MNHEY, CDR2 SVGAGI. Trimming cost V 0 bases and J 5 bases; bases outside gene matches: 5. In nucleotides, the CDR3 is TGTGCCAGCAGTTACTCTTGGACAGGGGGCGCGGAGACCCAGTACTTC. It encodes CASSYSWTGGAETQYF.

This rearrangement joins TRBV28 to TRBJ1-1, with 9 nucleotides matching TRBD1. The V and J ends lost 5 bases and 3 bases, in that order; junction bases with no gene match: 7. This CDR3 region has 15 residues. Germline V gene sequence: CDR1 MDHEN, CDR2 SYDVKM. In nucleotides, the CDR3 is TGTGCCAGCAGTCTAACAGGGGGCCCCCACACTGAAGCTTTCTTT. It yields the protein CASSLTGGPHTEAFF. Complete variable domain (other parts from reference TRBV28 and TRBJ1-1): DVKVTQSSRYLVKRTGEKVFLECVQDMDHENMFWYRQDPGLGLRLIYFSYDVKMKEKGDIPEGYSVSREKKERFSLILESASTNQTSMYLCASSLTGGPHTEAFFGQGTRLTVV.

V gene TRBV20-1 combines with J gene TRBJ2-7, with unresolved D. The length of the CDR3 is 13 residues. The V end lost 0 bases, the J end lost 5 bases, and 11 bases lay between the germline ends. Per germline, CDR1 DFQATT and CDR2 SNEGSKA (reference sequence). Written as DNA, the CDR3 is TGCAGTGCTAGAGAGGGCCACAGTGACGAGCAGTACTTC. This encodes CSAREGHSDEQYF.

The chain combines TRBV5-6 with TRBJ2-3; TRBD1 is a possible D gene (5 bases). Between the trimmed V and J ends, which lost 0 bases and 5 bases, there was a span of 13 bases. In germline, CDR1 is SGHDT, CDR2 YYEEEE. This CDR3 has 15 residues. The CDR3 DNA sequence: TGTGCCAGCAGCTTGGTCGTGGGGCCCGGAGATACGCAGTATTTT. Its protein product is CASSLVVGPGDTQYF. The whole variable domain, remainder taken from reference TRBV5-6 and TRBJ2-3, is DAGVTQSPTHLIKTRGQQVTLRCSPKSGHDTVSWYQQALGQGPQFIFQYYEEEERQRGNFPDRFSGHQFPNYSSELNVNALLLGDSALYLCASSLVVGPGDTQYFGPGTRLTVL.

This clonotype occurred a few times. The chain has TRBV25-1 and TRBJ2-7; a weak D match, TRBD2 (6 bases). CDR1 is MGHDK and CDR2 is SYGVNS in the germline V gene. V lost 7 bases and J lost 2, with 18 bases in between. The CDR3 is 15 amino acids. CDR3 bases: TGTGCCAGCACAAGGTCAACGGGAGTTGCCTACGAGCAGTACTTC. Protein: CASTRSTGVAYEQYF.

The chain combines TRBV6-1 with TRBJ1-6; TRBD1 might be the D (5 bases). Trimming left V 7 bases short and J 8 bases short, with 12 bases between. CDR1 is MNHNS, CDR2 SASEGT, per germline. The CDR3 contains 13 residues. CDR3 in DNA: TGTGCCAGCACTACAGGCCGAGATTCACCCCTCCACTTT. It encodes CASTTGRDSPLHF.

This clonotype was observed many times. This chain joins TRBV4-3 and TRBJ2-2, with 7 bases fitting TRBD1. Trimming cost V 3 bases and J 3 bases; bases outside gene matches: 7. This CDR3 comprises 16 residues. Germline CDR1 is LGHNA and CDR2 is YSLEER. The CDR3 nucleotides read TGCGCCAGCAGCCAGGACAGGTTCTGGGACACCGGGGAGCTGTTTTTT. It specifies CASSQDRFWDTGELFF.

This clonotype was seen only a few times. The chain carries TRBV29-1 and TRBJ1-2, with 9 bases lining up with TRBD1. Germline V gene sequence: CDR1 SQVTM, CDR2 ANQGSEA. The CDR3 loop spans 11 amino acids. The trim removed 7 bases at V and 6 bases at J, leaving 3 bases unmatched. The CDR3 spells CSAGQGNGYTF. The CDR3 nucleotides read TGCAGCGCCGGACAGGGGAATGGCTACACCTTC.

The V and J genes are TRBV6-2 or TRBV6-3 and TRBJ2-7; 12 nucleotides match TRBD2. Germline V gene sequence: CDR1 MNHEY, CDR2 SVGEGT. J was trimmed by 2 bases and V by 7 bases; bases with no gene match: 3. The CDR3 is 14 amino acids. The CDR3 sequence: CASILAGGPYEQYF. The CDR3 DNA reads as TGTGCCAGCATCCTAGCGGGAGGGCCCTACGAGCAGTACTTC.

The rearrangement links TRBV28 to TRBJ2-1; TRBD2 agrees at 11 bases. The V and J ends lost 7 bases and 7 bases, in that order; junction bases with no gene match: 18. Germline loops: CDR1 MDHEN, CDR2 SYDVKM. This CDR3 region has 18 residues. CDR3 residues: CASTWGGLAARRRNEQFF. CDR3 coding DNA: TGTGCCAGCACCTGGGGGGGACTAGCGGCCCGTCGTAGGAATGAGCAGTTCTTC.

This clonotype was seen only a few times. The V and J genes are TRBV20-1 and TRBJ2-1, with 9 bases lining up with TRBD2. V shed 1 base and J 9 bases; nucleotides not matched to a gene: 10. Germline values: CDR1 DFQATT, CDR2 SNEGSKA (reference sequence). CDR3 size: 15 residues. The CDR3 here is CSARVASGDIGEQFF. The CDR3 DNA reads as TGCAGTGCTAGAGTGGCTAGCGGGGATATTGGTGAGCAGTTCTTC.

This clonotype has a handful of counts. The chain couples TRBV12-3 or TRBV12-4 to TRBJ1-4; tentatively, D is TRBD1 (5 bases). The V end lost 4 bases, the J end lost 4 bases, and 7 bases lay between the germline ends. The CDR3 length is 13 residues. The CDR3 coding sequence is TGTGCCAGCAGTTCAGGGCTTAATGAAAAACTGTTTTTT. This gives the protein CASSSGLNEKLFF.

The table lists this clonotype with a few counts. The rearrangement uses TRBV20-1 and TRBJ2-3; D remains ambiguous. Germline CDR1 DFQATT, CDR2 SNEGSKA (reference sequence). V was clipped by 3 bases and J by 6 bases, with 16 bases between them. This CDR3 comprises 14 residues. In nucleotides, the CDR3 is TGCAGTGCTAGCCCCCCCAGTACTTTTGATACGCAGTATTTT. Its protein is CSASPPSTFDTQYF.

As concerns this clonotype: One end of the junction does not line up with germline, which may come from a read error. V is TRBV12-5 and J is TRBJ1-1; D is uncertain. In germline, CDR1 is LGHNT, CDR2 FRNRAP. The CDR3 covers 18 residues. The CDR3 here is CASGLDGPLRLVNSEAFF. The CDR3 nucleotides are TGTGCTAGTGGTTTGGATGGGCCTCTGAGATTGGTGAACTCTGAAGCTTTCTTT.

The chain couples TRBV15 to TRBJ2-3; no firm D call. CDR3 length equals 14 residues. The V and J ends lost 0 bases and 6 bases respectively, with 10 bases between them. Per germline, CDR1 LNHNV and CDR2 YYDKDF (reference sequence). The CDR3 protein is CATSRDQTGDTQYF. The CDR3 nucleotides are TGTGCCACCAGCAGAGATCAGACTGGCGATACGCAGTATTTT.

This clonotype has more than one count but fewer than ten. The chain employs TRBV12-3 or TRBV12-4 and TRBJ2-7; D is tentatively TRBD1 or TRBD2 (5 bases each). Trimming shortened V by 4 bases and J by 9 bases, and 16 bases separated the two germline ends. The CDR3 consists of 13 residues. For the CDR3, the DNA is TGTGCCAGCAGTTCCCGGGACGCAGGAGGGCAGTACTTC. It translates to CASSSRDAGGQYF.